The sample holds many counts of the clone carrying this TCR beta chain. The data were obtained in a study of T cells of healthy individuals. TCRdb re-analysed the 5' RACE reads in MiXCR, keeping a single row per CDR3 protein. Of 63,000 or so distinct CDR3 sequences listed, 15% to 20% were seen once; the top ten hold about 4.7%. This CDR3 contains 15 residues. V lost 0 bases and J lost 4, with 11 bases in between. Per the germline V gene, CDR1 is SGHNT and CDR2 is YYREEE (reference sequence). V and J are TRBV5-4 and TRBJ2-1; D gene uncertain. The receptor comes from a human donor in good health. CDR3 in amino acids: CASSLEQLSYNEQFF. The CDR3 coding sequence is TGTGCCAGCAGCTTGGAGCAGCTGTCATACAATGAGCAGTTCTTC.